A single sample gave rise to the 32 T cell receptor beta chains below, sequenced in a study of blood T cell repertoires in COVID-19. Here immunoSEQ multiplex PCR was the method, and the copy in TCRdb shows in-frame clones only, minus some. The sample consists of 75,000 to 90,000 clones, around 81% of them appearing once. What was sequenced was peripheral blood. Source of these receptors: a man aged 80 or over with active or convalescent COVID-19.

The V and J genes are TRBV19 and TRBJ2-4; TRBD1 matches 8 bases. V shed 4 bases and J 8 bases; nucleotides not matched to a gene: 7. The CDR3 contains 14 residues. CDR1 LNHDA and CDR2 SQIVND come from the germline V gene (reference sequence). The CDR3 nucleotides read TGTGCCAGTAGTACGACAGGGGATTTTGACATTCAGTACTTC. The encoded protein is CASSTTGDFDIQYF.

A single count supports this clone. The chain uses TRBV6-2 or TRBV6-3 and TRBJ1-5; the D gene is possibly TRBD1 (5 bases). Germline V CDR1 and CDR2: MNHEY, SVGEGT. V gave up 0 bases and J gave up 6 bases, with 6 bases separating them. This CDR3 has 13 amino acids. The CDR3 protein is CASSYSTAQPQHF. The CDR3 region has the DNA TGTGCCAGCAGTTACTCGACAGCTCAGCCCCAGCATTTT.

CDR3 loop: CASSSRTGDNSPLHF. DNA of the CDR3: TGTGCCAGCAGCTCGCGGACAGGGGACAATTCACCCCTCCACTTT. This chain uses TRBV7-3 with TRBJ1-6; 9 nucleotides match TRBD1. Germline CDR1 reads SGHTA; CDR2 reads FQGTGA. CDR3 length equals 15 residues. V dropped 4 bases and J dropped 7; count of bases not matched to a gene: 5.

The chain joins TRBV9 to TRBJ2-3; 15 positions agree with TRBD2. Germline values: CDR1 SGDLS, CDR2 YYNGEE. V lost 4 bases to trimming and J lost 6 bases; unmatched junction nucleotides: 9. The CDR3 totals 17 residues. CDR3 amino acids: CASSTQGGLAGGDTQYF. The DNA for the CDR3 is TGTGCCAGCAGCACCCAGGGGGGACTAGCGGGAGGCGATACGCAGTATTTT.

The rearrangement links TRBV19 to TRBJ1-6; TRBD1 matches at 8 bases. Germline CDR1 reads LNHDA; CDR2 reads SQIVND (reference sequence). The V and J ends lost 0 bases and 7 bases, in that order; junction bases with no gene match: 2. This CDR3 region has 15 residues. CDR3 loop: CASSIDRDRNSPLHF. The CDR3 DNA follows: TGTGCCAGTAGTATAGATCGGGACAGGAATTCACCCCTCCACTTT.

The chain carries TRBV10-3 and TRBJ2-3; D may be TRBD2 (5 bases). Germline V gives CDR1 ENHRY, CDR2 SYGVKD. The CDR3 extends over 10 amino acids. Trimming shortened V by 10 bases and J by 3 bases, and 5 bases separated the two germline ends. In nucleotides, the CDR3 is TGTGCCACGGGAACAGATACGCAGTATTTT. This translates into CATGTDTQYF.

This rearrangement joins TRBV7-9 to TRBJ2-5, with 9 bases that match TRBD2. J was trimmed by 5 bases and V by 6 bases; bases with no gene match: 4. This CDR3 region has 13 residues. CDR1 SEHNR and CDR2 FQNEAQ come from the germline V gene (reference sequence). CDR3: CASRDSGSETQYF. The CDR3 DNA reads as TGTGCCAGCAGGGATAGCGGGAGTGAGACCCAGTACTTC.

The chain couples TRBV4-1 to TRBJ1-2, with no clear D. The germline gives CDR1 MGHRA, CDR2 YSYEKL. The CDR3 is 16 residues long. V lost 2 bases and J lost 0, with 13 bases in between. The CDR3 DNA is TGCGCCAGCAGCCAACACGAACGGGGTCCTAACTATGGCTACACCTTC. It specifies CASSQHERGPNYGYTF.

The V and J genes are TRBV5-1 and TRBJ2-2; tentatively, D is TRBD2 (5 bases). CDR1 and CDR2 (germline): SGHRS, YFSETQ. Trimming left V 4 bases short and J 4 bases short, with 17 bases between. The CDR3 has 16 residues. Here the CDR3 DNA reads TGCGCCAGCAGCCCAAGAGGGAGTGGCGCCACCGGGGAGCTGTTTTTT. Translating gives CASSPRGSGATGELFF.

V gene TRBV28 combines with J gene TRBJ2-6; D is ambiguous. Trimming removed 2 bases from V and 0 bases from J, with 5 bases in between. Germline assignment: CDR1 MDHEN and CDR2 SYDVKM. This CDR3 has 15 amino acids. CDR3 loop: CASSLVSSGANVLTF. CDR3 sequence (DNA): TGTGCCAGCAGTTTAGTCAGCTCTGGGGCCAACGTCCTGACTTTC.

The rearrangement uses TRBV24-1 and TRBJ1-2; 7 bases line up with TRBD1. This CDR3 spans 13 amino acids. Germline V gene lookup returns CDR1 KGHDR and CDR2 SFDVKD. V lost 5 bases, J lost 8 bases, and 7 bases stayed unmatched. The CDR3 DNA is TGTGCCACCAGTGGACGACAGGGTCGGGGCTACACCTTC. Amino acids: CATSGRQGRGYTF.

Here the CDR3 reads CASSSTGGNQPQHF. DNA for the CDR3: TGTGCCAGCAGCTCCACAGGGGGCAATCAGCCCCAGCATTTT. The chain is built from TRBV11-2 and TRBJ1-5, with TRBD1 matching over 7 bases. J gave up 2 bases and V 4 bases, and 2 bases lay outside the gene matches. Germline loops: CDR1 SGHAT, CDR2 FQNNGV. The CDR3 runs 14 residues.

The chain employs TRBV6-5 and TRBJ1-5; a weak D match, TRBD1 (5 bases). Trimming pared 10 bases from V and 0 bases from J, leaving 10 bases between. The CDR3 totals 13 residues. Germline CDR1 is MNHEY and CDR2 is SVGAGI. The CDR3 coding sequence is TGTGCCACTTGGGGGGATAGCAATCAGCCCCAGCATTTT. The encoded protein is CATWGDSNQPQHF.

This chain joins TRBV12-3 or TRBV12-4 and TRBJ2-4; weak D call: TRBD2 (5 bases). This CDR3 is built from 13 residues. V lost 1 base and J 8 bases, leaving 9 bases between the germline ends. The DNA of the CDR3 is TGTGCCAGCAGTTTAGGAACGGAGGACATTCAGTACTTC. It yields the protein CASSLGTEDIQYF.

The chain joins TRBV10-2 to TRBJ2-7; unclear D gene. CDR3 length equals 15 residues. V lost 1 base to trimming and J lost 2 bases, with 12 bases between them. Germline lookup yields CDR1 WSHSY and CDR2 SAAADI. The CDR3 DNA reads TGCGCCAGCAGTGAGTTTGTTGAGAAGACCTACGAGCAGTACGTC. Translation: CASSEFVEKTYEQYV.

V and J are TRBV15 and TRBJ1-1; TRBD1 matches at 9 bases. J lost 9 bases, V lost 5 bases, and 13 bases had no gene match. Germline V CDR1 and CDR2: LNHNV, YYDKDF (reference sequence). The CDR3 is 15 residues long. CDR3 protein: CATSRSDRGPVQAFF. The CDR3 nucleotides read TGTGCCACCAGCCGTTCGGACAGGGGTCCCGTCCAAGCTTTCTTT.

This clone has only one observation. The V and J genes are TRBV13 and TRBJ2-2, with D possibly TRBD2 on 5 matching bases. The CDR3 extends over 14 amino acids. V was clipped by 3 bases and J by 4 bases, with 9 bases between them. CDR1 and CDR2 from the germline V gene are PRHDT and FYEKMQ (reference sequence). CDR3 bases: TGTGCCAGCAGCTTGCGAGGGCCCACCGGGGAGCTGTTTTTT. Protein product: CASSLRGPTGELFF.

This chain joins TRBV10-3 and TRBJ2-3; 15 nucleotides align to TRBD2. CDR1 and CDR2 from the germline V gene are ENHRY and SYGVKD. This CDR3 contains 15 residues. J gave up 5 bases and V 9 bases, and 6 bases lay outside the gene matches. Here the CDR3 reads CAIRTSGRVGDTQYF. The CDR3 DNA follows: TGTGCCATTCGGACTAGCGGGAGGGTAGGAGATACGCAGTATTTT.

The gene calls are TRBV6-2 or TRBV6-3 and TRBJ1-1; 9 positions agree with TRBD1. CDR1 is MNHEY, CDR2 SVGEGT, per germline. CDR3 size: 15 residues. The V segment lost 7 bases and the J segment 4 bases; nucleotides outside the gene matches: 10. This CDR3 is CASTPPGTGSTEAFF. The CDR3 DNA is TGTGCCAGCACCCCCCCCGGGACAGGGAGCACTGAAGCTTTCTTT.

This clone was counted a few times. J is TRBJ1-5 and V is TRBV10-1; D is ambiguous. Germline V lookup: CDR1 WNHNN, CDR2 SYGVQD (reference sequence). V gave up 6 bases and J gave up 5 bases, with 14 bases separating them. This CDR3 region has 14 residues. CDR3 loop: CASRVRRGDQPQHF. The CDR3 DNA sequence: TGCGCCAGCAGAGTCCGGCGGGGAGATCAGCCCCAGCATTTT.

This chain joins TRBV25-1 and TRBJ1-6; D may be TRBD1 (5 bases). Germline values: CDR1 MGHDK, CDR2 SYGVNS. V lost 1 base, J lost 7 bases, and 8 bases lay in between. The CDR3 covers 14 residues. The CDR3 protein is CASSESRVNSPLHF. For the CDR3, the DNA is TGTGCCAGCAGTGAATCCAGGGTCAATTCACCCCTCCACTTT. The variable domain in full, completed from reference TRBV25-1 and TRBJ1-6, reads EADIYQTPRYLVIGTGKKITLECSQTMGHDKMYWYQQDPGMELHLIHYSYGVNSTEKGDLSSESTVSRIRTEHFPLTLESARPSHTSQYLCASSESRVNSPLHFGNGTRLTVT.

The CDR3 bases are TGTGCCAGCAGTCTACAGGGCCACGAGCAGTACGTC. It translates to CASSLQGHEQYV. V usage is TRBV2 and J usage is TRBJ2-7, with a possible D match to TRBD1 (6 bases). CDR1 is SNHLY, CDR2 FYNNEI, per germline. This CDR3 region has 12 residues. Trimming took 5 bases from V and 5 from J, leaving 10 bases between them.

V and J are TRBV19 and TRBJ1-1; TRBD1 might be the D (5 bases). This CDR3 spans 14 amino acids. Deletions cut 2 bases from V and 7 bases from J, with 14 bases between. Per the germline V gene, CDR1 is LNHDA and CDR2 is SQIVND (reference sequence). The CDR3 sequence is CASSIRQGRLEAFF. DNA of the CDR3: TGTGCCAGTAGTATAAGGCAGGGCCGTCTTGAAGCTTTCTTT. The full variable domain, with the rest looked up from reference TRBV19 and TRBJ1-1, is DGGITQSPKYLFRKEGQNVTLSCEQNLNHDAMYWYRQDPGQGLRLIYYSQIVNDFQKGDIAEGYSVSREKKESFPLTVTSAQKNPTAFYLCASSIRQGRLEAFFGQGTRLTVV.

This clone has only one observation. The CDR3 region is CASSLGLETDTQYF. The CDR3 DNA is TGCGCCAGCAGCTTGGGACTAGAAACAGATACGCAGTATTTT. The chain joins TRBV5-1 to TRBJ2-3, with TRBD2 as a possible D gene (6 bases). The CDR3 extends over 14 amino acids. Germline V CDR1 and CDR2: SGHRS, YFSETQ. The V end was cut by 0 bases, the J end by 3 bases, with 8 bases between.

This clone was detected only a few times. This chain uses TRBV6-1 with TRBJ2-7; possibly TRBD2 for D (5 bases). This CDR3 is built from 15 residues. V lost 1 base and J 5 bases, leaving 15 bases between the germline ends. The V gene's germline CDR1 is MNHNS and CDR2 SASEGT. The CDR3 reads CASSEGTSSADEQYV. The CDR3 DNA follows: TGTGCCAGCAGTGAAGGGACTTCCTCGGCAGACGAGCAGTACGTC.

The gene calls are TRBV4-1 and TRBJ2-1, with 7 bases matching TRBD2. Germline trimming cut 0 bases from V and 4 bases from J; bases unmatched to any gene: 6. Looked up from germline, CDR1 is MGHRA and CDR2 is YSYEKL. The CDR3 has 16 amino acids. CDR3 nucleotide sequence: TGCGCCAGCAGCCAAGATGTTGGGGAGGGTTACAATGAGCAGTTCTTC. Encoded protein: CASSQDVGEGYNEQFF.

The chain couples TRBV7-9 to TRBJ1-3; no definite D call. Germline-derived CDR1 and CDR2 are SEHNR and FQNEAQ (reference sequence). Trimming took 3 bases from V and 0 from J, leaving 9 bases between them. This CDR3 comprises 15 residues. CDR3 nucleotides: TGTGCCAGCAGCTTTAGCCAGAGCTCTGGAAACACCATATATTTT. Its translation: CASSFSQSSGNTIYF.

The chain carries TRBV11-2 and TRBJ2-5, with 14 positions matching TRBD2. Looked up from germline, CDR1 is SGHAT and CDR2 is FQNNGV. The CDR3 is 16 amino acids. Trimming cost V 3 bases and J 3 bases; bases outside gene matches: 3. The CDR3 protein is CASSLRTSGGKETQYF. DNA of the CDR3: TGTGCCAGCAGCTTGAGGACTAGCGGGGGGAAAGAGACCCAGTACTTC.

The rearrangement joins TRBV21-1 to TRBJ2-7; the table gives TRBD2 as D, unverified against the DNA. TRBV21-1 is a known pseudogene. This CDR3 spans 16 amino acids. The CDR3 here is CASSAREPQSSYEQYV. Here the CDR3 DNA reads TGTGCCAGCAGCGCACGGGAGCCCCAGAGCTCCTACGAGCAGTACGTC.

The V and J genes are TRBV19 and TRBJ2-3, with 8 nucleotides matching TRBD1. The germline V gene has CDR1 LNHDA and CDR2 SQIVND (reference sequence). J lost 2 bases, V lost 5 bases, and 6 bases had no gene match. The CDR3 has 15 amino acids. The CDR3, as DNA: TGTGCCAGTAGTCCTAGACAGGGGATCACAGATACGCAGTATTTT. This codes for CASSPRQGITDTQYF.

This clone was recorded a few times. The chain employs TRBV24-1 and TRBJ2-5, with TRBD1 matching over 10 bases. Germline V gene data show CDR1 as KGHDR and CDR2 as SFDVKD. Losses at the gene ends were 4 bases for V and 1 base for J; bases not matched to a gene: 11. The CDR3 runs to 18 residues. CDR3 sequence: CATSDMGQGTLLQETQYF. The CDR3, as DNA: TGTGCCACCAGTGACATGGGACAGGGGACACTTCTCCAAGAGACCCAGTACTTC.

V is TRBV10-1 and J is TRBJ2-3; 8 bases fit TRBD2. The CDR3 contains 16 residues. Germline CDR1 WNHNN, CDR2 SYGVQD (reference sequence). The V segment lost 3 bases and the J segment 4 bases; nucleotides outside the gene matches: 9. The DNA for the CDR3 is TGCGCCAGCAGTGACGGACGGGGCGGGGGGCCAGATACGCAGTATTTT. Translation gives CASSDGRGGGPDTQYF.